The 22 T cell receptor beta chains below were found in one sample sequenced in a study of identical twins. TCRdb re-derived calls from the 5' RACE reads in MiXCR, one entry per CDR3 protein. This sample has roughly 720,000 distinct CDR3 sequences; approximately 18% occur once, and the top ten carry about an eighth. The same specimen was also included in a second study, on T cells expressing NK-cell markers.

Sequencing was carried out using PBMCs. These receptors were collected from a woman between 18 and 29 years old in good health.

This clonotype was detected only a few times. The chain recombines TRBV24-1 with TRBJ2-4; D gene uncertain. The CDR3 runs 14 residues. The germline V gene encodes CDR1 KGHDR and CDR2 SFDVKD. The CDR3 spells CAPGCHLAKNIQYF. The CDR3 region has the DNA TGTGCTCCTGGTTGTCATTTAGCCAAAAACATTCAGTACTTC.

This clonotype came up a few times. The gene calls are TRBV6-5 and TRBJ1-1; unclear D gene. CDR3 length: 15 amino acids. Between the trimmed V and J ends, which lost 5 bases and 0 bases, there was a span of 13 bases. Germline-derived CDR1 and CDR2 are MNHEY and SVGAGI. The CDR3 sequence is CASSRSIGLNTEAFF. CDR3 DNA: TGTGCCAGCAGTCGCTCGATCGGGTTGAACACTGAAGCTTTCTTT.

There are many counts of this clonotype. The genes are TRBV6-1 and TRBJ1-1; 9 bases are a match to TRBD1. The J segment lost 8 bases and the V segment lost 6 bases, leaving 1 base of the junction unmatched. From germline, CDR1 is MNHNS and CDR2 SASEGT. CDR3 length: 11 residues. The CDR3 protein is CASSGTGEAFF. The CDR3 nucleotides read TGTGCCAGCAGCGGGACAGGGGAAGCTTTCTTT.

This clonotype showed up just a few times. The V and J genes are TRBV20-1 and TRBJ2-1, with 12 bases that match TRBD2. Germline trimming cut 2 bases from V and 7 bases from J; bases unmatched to any gene: 3. Germline V gives CDR1 DFQATT, CDR2 SNEGSKA (reference sequence). The CDR3 sequence is 14 residues long. CDR3 DNA: TGCAGTGCTAGACGACTAGCGGGAGTTAATGAGCAGTTCTTC. It translates to CSARRLAGVNEQFF.

This clonotype was counted a few times. The chain recombines TRBV3-1 with TRBJ1-1, with 10 bases aligning to TRBD1. Per the germline V gene, CDR1 is LGHDT and CDR2 is YNNKEL (reference sequence). V was clipped by 7 bases and J by 3 bases; unmatched bases: 11. The CDR3 runs to 16 residues. Here the CDR3 DNA reads TGTGCCAGCAACCCCCGAGACAGGGGGCCGGACACTGAAGCTTTCTTT. Amino acid sequence: CASNPRDRGPDTEAFF.

In this sample, this clonotype turned up many times. This chain joins TRBV12-3 or TRBV12-4 and TRBJ1-5; 7 nucleotides agree with TRBD1. The CDR3 runs 13 residues. V lost 5 bases, J lost 7 bases, and 5 bases stayed unmatched. CDR3 in amino acids: CASSRTGPQPQHF. The CDR3 DNA sequence: TGTGCCAGCAGTCGGACAGGCCCCCAGCCCCAGCATTTT.

This clonotype was picked up a small number of times. This rearrangement joins TRBV4-3 to TRBJ2-1, with D possibly being TRBD1 (5 bases). The CDR3 length is 13 residues. Germline-derived CDR1 and CDR2 are LGHNA and YSLEER. V was shortened by 5 bases and J by 9 bases, with 14 bases between the two germline ends. DNA for the CDR3: TGCGCCAGCAGCGGACACCAGCCTCTTGAGCAGTTCTTC. Translation gives CASSGHQPLEQFF.

In its sample, this clonotype was seen a few times. The chain carries TRBV29-1 and TRBJ2-1; D remains unclear. V lost 4 bases, J lost 6 bases, and 7 bases lay in between. Germline V gives CDR1 SQVTM, CDR2 ANQGSEA. CDR3 length: 11 amino acids. CDR3 in DNA: TGCAGCGTTGCCCGAGTCAATGAGCAGTTCTTC. It translates to CSVARVNEQFF.

This clonotype was seen a handful of times. The CDR3 DNA sequence: TGTGCCAGCGGGGTTGTGGGGGCCCAAGAGACCCAGTACTTC. Its protein is CASGVVGAQETQYF. This rearrangement joins TRBV2 to TRBJ2-5; perhaps TRBD1 as D (6 bases). The CDR3 length is 14 residues. Trimming cost V 8 bases and J 1 base, with 14 bases left between them. Germline values: CDR1 SNHLY, CDR2 FYNNEI.

A few counts support this clonotype. CDR3 sequence reads: CASGLRVPPFF. The CDR3 nucleotides read TGTGCCAGCGGGTTAAGGGTTCCTCCTTTCTTT. The chain combines TRBV6-5 with TRBJ1-1; D unclear. There are 11 residues in the CDR3. Germline values: CDR1 MNHEY, CDR2 SVGAGI. Trimming shortened V by 8 bases and J by 12 bases, and 16 bases separated the two germline ends.

V gene TRBV12-3 or TRBV12-4 combines with J gene TRBJ2-2; D is perhaps TRBD1 (5 bases). The CDR3 has 13 residues. Trimming removed 6 bases from V and 5 bases from J, with 10 bases in between. CDR3 nucleotides: TGTGCCAGCAGGAATCAGGGAACCGGGGAGCTGTTTTTT. Encoded protein: CASRNQGTGELFF.

The table lists this clonotype with many counts. V is TRBV5-6 and J is TRBJ2-5, with D unresolved. V dropped 4 bases and J dropped 2 bases, with 9 bases sitting between them. The germline V gene has CDR1 SGHDT and CDR2 YYEEEE. The CDR3 consists of 13 residues. This CDR3 is CASSGRSQETQYF. CDR3 nucleotides: TGTGCCAGCAGCGGAAGAAGTCAAGAGACCCAGTACTTC.

The sample holds one count of this clonotype. This rearrangement joins TRBV7-9 to TRBJ2-1, with 8 nucleotides matching TRBD1. This CDR3 contains 13 residues. The V segment lost 10 bases and the J segment 9 bases; nucleotides outside the gene matches: 11. Germline V gene data show CDR1 as SEHNR and CDR2 as FQNEAQ (reference sequence). CDR3 bases: TGTGCCATGAGCCCCAGGGGGCAGGTTGAGCAGTTCTTC. It is translated as CAMSPRGQVEQFF.

This clonotype showed up just a few times. The chain joins TRBV5-1 to TRBJ2-7; perhaps TRBD1 as D (5 bases). With 0 bases removed from V and 0 bases from J, the gap between germline ends came to 7 bases. The CDR3 is 14 residues long. CDR1 is SGHRS, CDR2 YFSETQ, per germline. The chain's CDR3 is CASSLDRRSYEQYF. In DNA form, the CDR3 reads TGCGCCAGCAGCTTGGACAGGCGCTCCTACGAGCAGTACTTC.

The sample holds many counts of this clonotype. The chain links TRBV5-1 to TRBJ2-3; 8 nucleotides match TRBD1. Losses at the gene ends were 3 bases for V and 5 bases for J; bases not matched to a gene: 8. In germline, CDR1 is SGHRS, CDR2 YFSETQ. CDR3 size: 15 residues. CDR3 amino acids: CASSWPQGAGDTQYF. CDR3 in DNA: TGCGCCAGCAGCTGGCCCCAGGGGGCTGGAGATACGCAGTATTTT. Looking up the rest from reference TRBV5-1 and TRBJ2-3 gives the full variable domain: KAGVTQTPRYLIKTRGQQVTLSCSPISGHRSVSWYQQTPGQGLQFLFEYFSETQRNKGNFPGRFSGRQFSNSRSEMNVSTLELGDSALYLCASSWPQGAGDTQYFGPGTRLTVL.

The chain uses TRBV7-6 and TRBJ2-3; TRBD2 aligns across 7 bases. Germline V gives CDR1 SGHVS, CDR2 FNYEAQ. The CDR3 is made up of 14 amino acids. With 4 bases clipped from V and 7 bases from J, the junction kept 8 bases outside the gene matches. In nucleotides, the CDR3 is TGTGCCAGCAGCTCGGGCGGGAGCATTTATACGCAGTATTTT. It is translated as CASSSGGSIYTQYF. The full variable domain, completed using reference TRBV7-6 and TRBJ2-3, is GAGVSQSPRYKVTKRGQDVALRCDPISGHVSLYWYRQALGQGPEFLTYFNYEAQQDKSGLPNDRFSAERPEGSISTLTIQRTEQRDSAMYRCASSSGGSIYTQYFGPGTRLTVL.

The CDR3 DNA follows: TGCGCCAGCAGCCAAGGCGTAACGGACGGAGATACGCAGTATTTT. It specifies CASSQGVTDGDTQYF. The chain couples TRBV4-1 to TRBJ2-3; no firm D call. CDR1 and CDR2 (germline): MGHRA, YSYEKL. CDR3 size: 15 residues. Between the trimmed V and J ends, which lost 1 base and 5 bases, there was a span of 13 bases.

The rearrangement links TRBV20-1 to TRBJ2-5; 12 bases match TRBD2. V trimming: 4 bases; J trimming: 4 bases; junction bases outside the gene matches: 4. The germline V gene has CDR1 DFQATT and CDR2 SNEGSKA (reference sequence). This CDR3 is built from 14 residues. CDR3 in DNA: TGCAGTGCTAAACTAGCGGGGGGCCCAGAGACCCAGTACTTC. This gives the protein CSAKLAGGPETQYF.

The chain carries TRBV11-1 and TRBJ1-3; D gene unclear. Germline assignment: CDR1 SGHAT and CDR2 FQDESV (reference sequence). Trimming pared 6 bases from V and 0 bases from J, leaving 6 bases between. CDR3 size: 13 residues. CDR3 in DNA: TGTGCCAGCAGTCGGATCTCTGGAAACACCATATATTTT. This encodes CASSRISGNTIYF.

The table lists this clonotype with a few counts. CDR3 protein: CASSANLGGTSGVTQYF. CDR3 nucleotides: TGTGCCAGCAGCGCCAACCTCGGGGGGACTAGCGGCGTTACGCAGTATTTT. This chain uses TRBV9 with TRBJ2-3; 11 bases are a match to TRBD2. Germline V gene sequence: CDR1 SGDLS, CDR2 YYNGEE. The CDR3 is 17 residues long. V trimming: 3 bases; J trimming: 8 bases; junction bases outside the gene matches: 14.

Only a few counts were recorded for this clonotype. The CDR3 here is CASSLVEGEQYF. CDR3 DNA sequence: TGCGCCAGCAGCTTGGTGGAGGGCGAGCAGTACTTC. The chain links TRBV5-1 to TRBJ2-7, with D possibly TRBD2 on 6 matching bases. Germline CDR1 is SGHRS and CDR2 is YFSETQ. There are 12 residues in the CDR3. Deletions cut 0 bases from V and 6 bases from J, with 7 bases between. Full variable domain (remainder filled in from reference TRBV5-1 and TRBJ2-7): KAGVTQTPRYLIKTRGQQVTLSCSPISGHRSVSWYQQTPGQGLQFLFEYFSETQRNKGNFPGRFSGRQFSNSRSEMNVSTLELGDSALYLCASSLVEGEQYFGPGTRLTVT.

CDR3: CASSLDRAGMHYTF. CDR3 DNA: TGCGCCAGCAGCCTCGACAGGGCCGGTATGCACTACACCTTC. The V call is TRBV5-1, the J call TRBJ1-2, with TRBD1 matching 7 bases. CDR1 and CDR2 (germline): SGHRS, YFSETQ. Losses at the gene ends were 4 bases for V and 10 bases for J; bases not matched to a gene: 13. This CDR3 contains 14 residues.